These T cell receptor beta chains were read from a single sample in a study of spatial heterogeneity in lung cancer. TCRdb recomputed calls from the 5' RACE reads with MiXCR, one row per CDR3 protein. The sample holds tens of thousands of distinct CDR3 sequences; approximately 10% are singletons and the top ten take around 32%. This sample comprised PBMCs, obtained at follow-up. All receptors derive from a male donor with early-stage non-small cell lung cancer. CDR3s include the opening cysteine and the closing phenylalanine or tryptophan. A D gene is named only where the DNA matches it firmly. Size is stated for part of the rows, as once, few or many counts, or as a class when the clone is expanded.

>TRBV4-3|TRBJ1-6|.|many
CASSQTANSPLHF
TGCGCCAGCAGCCAAACTGCGAATTCACCCCTCCACTTT
>TRBV12-3/TRBV12-4|TRBJ2-2|.|many
CASSFRVNTGELFF
TGTGCCAGCAGTTTTAGAGTTAACACCGGGGAGCTGTTTTTT
>TRBV5-4|TRBJ1-1|.|many
CASSLYQGETEAFF
TGTGCCAGCAGCTTGTACCAGGGCGAAACTGAAGCTTTCTTT
>TRBV7-2|TRBJ2-2|.|many
CASTLVVTGELFF
TGTGCCAGCACCCTTGTGGTAACCGGGGAGCTGTTTTTT
>TRBV12-3/TRBV12-4|TRBJ1-3|.|few
CASSFTGTGDTIYF
TGTGCCAGCAGTTTTACGGGGACCGGGGACACCATATATTTT
>TRBV12-3/TRBV12-4|TRBJ2-1|.|many
CASSPRENSVNEQFF
TGTGCCAGCAGTCCACGGGAGAATAGCGTCAATGAGCAGTTCTTC
>TRBV18|TRBJ1-5|.|.
CASSPGATVGQPQHF
TGTGCCAGCTCCCCGGGGGCGACCGTGGGTCAGCCCCAGCATTTT
>TRBV27|TRBJ2-5|.|many
CASSLSVQVQETQYF
TGTGCCAGCAGTTTATCGGTCCAGGTTCAAGAGACCCAGTACTTC
>TRBV5-5|TRBJ2-3|.|.
CASSLDGHLSTDTQYF
TGTGCCAGCAGCTTGGATGGACACCTCTCCACAGATACGCAGTATTTT
>TRBV9|TRBJ2-5|TRBD2|few
CASSPRLAGQETQYF
TGTGCCAGCAGCCCGCGGCTAGCGGGGCAAGAGACCCAGTACTTC
>TRBV7-2|TRBJ2-3|.|.
CASSLEGGRLTDTQYF
TGTGCCAGCAGCTTAGAAGGGGGGCGCCTCACAGATACGCAGTATTTT
>TRBV12-3/TRBV12-4|TRBJ2-7|.|many
CASSLSQLYEQYF
TGTGCCAGCAGTTTATCACAATTGTACGAGCAGTACTTC
>TRBV6-5|TRBJ1-5|TRBD1|many
CASSYSRQGSPQHF
TGTGCCAGCAGTTACTCTCGACAGGGATCGCCCCAGCATTTT